This is a list of T cell receptor beta chains from one sample in a study of cytomegalovirus exposure and HLA in healthy donors. Only in-frame clones appear in the TCRdb table, and some are missing; sequencing was by immunoSEQ multiplex PCR. The data hold around 130,000 clones, with around four fifths observed a single time. The specimen sequenced was PBMCs. The origin of the receptors is a boy between 5 and 17 years old in good health and CMV-seronegative. Each CDR3 is given with its conserved first and last residue. The D gene is left open where the match is weak. Where a row states a size, it is once, few, many or the class of an expanded clone; other rows omit it.

J gene	D gene	V gene	clone size	CDR3 protein	CDR3 DNA
TRBJ1-2	TRBD1	TRBV29-1	NA	CSAVTGVYGYTF	TGCAGCGCTGTGACAGGGGTCTATGGCTACACCTTC
TRBJ2-3	TRBD1	TRBV30	NA	CAWSVQQGAKLNTQYF	TGTGCCTGGAGTGTACAACAGGGGGCAAAGTTAAATACGCAGTATTTT
TRBJ2-5	NA	TRBV29-1	NA	CSHTSARNQYF	TGCAGCCATACTTCGGCCAGGAACCAGTACTTC
TRBJ1-1	NA	TRBV29-1	NA	CSVRGGNTEAFF	TGCAGCGTAAGGGGCGGAAACACTGAAGCTTTCTTT
TRBJ2-2	TRBD2	TRBV19	NA	CASSVRLAGADTGELFF	TGTGCCAGTAGTGTACGACTAGCGGGAGCCGACACCGGGGAGCTGTTTTTT
TRBJ2-5	NA	TRBV29-1	few	CSGGGWQQETQYF	TGCAGCGGTGGGGGGTGGCAGCAAGAGACCCAGTACTTC
TRBJ2-3	TRBD2	TRBV19	once	CASKGSGRGADTQYF	TGTGCCAGTAAAGGTAGCGGGAGGGGCGCAGATACGCAGTATTTT
TRBJ2-7	NA	TRBV2	NA	CASSVDTYYEQYF	TGTGCCAGCAGTGTGGACACATACTACGAGCAGTACTTC
TRBJ2-7	TRBD1	TRBV7-7	NA	CASSPGQESYEQYF	TGTGCCAGCAGCCCCGGACAGGAATCCTACGAGCAGTACTTC
TRBJ1-1	NA	TRBV28	NA	CASSLADNMNTEAFF	TGTGCCAGCAGTTTAGCAGACAACATGAACACTGAAGCTTTCTTT
TRBJ1-3	NA	TRBV30	few	CAWSVPKLAADTIYF	TGTGCCTGGAGTGTCCCTAAGCTGGCGGCGGACACCATATATTTT
TRBJ2-5	NA	TRBV5-1	NA	CASSFVGGHSETQYF	TGCGCCAGCAGCTTCGTGGGGGGGCATTCGGAGACCCAGTACTTC
TRBJ1-1	NA	TRBV5-6	NA	CASRNLDRPNTEAFF	TGTGCCAGCAGAAACTTGGACAGACCCAACACTGAAGCTTTCTTT
TRBJ2-3	TRBD2	TRBV5-4	NA	CASSPRTSGTDTQYF	TGTGCCAGCAGCCCACGGACTAGCGGGACAGATACGCAGTATTTT
TRBJ1-2	NA	TRBV19	NA	CASSRDRHGYTF	TGTGCCAGTAGCCGTGACAGGCACGGCTACACCTTC
TRBJ2-1	TRBD2	TRBV27	NA	CASSFGGRSNEQFF	TGTGCCAGCAGTTTCGGCGGGAGGTCCAATGAGCAGTTCTTC
TRBJ1-4	NA	TRBV9	NA	CASSVESKDEKLFF	TGTGCCAGCAGCGTGGAGTCGAAGGATGAAAAACTGTTTTTT
TRBJ1-1	NA	TRBV5-4	once	CASSVGQRNTEAFF	TGTGCCAGCAGCGTTGGACAGCGGAACACTGAAGCTTTCTTT
TRBJ2-1	TRBD2	TRBV4-2	NA	CASSRTSGSTAYNEQFF	TGTGCCAGCAGCCGGACTAGCGGGAGCACGGCCTACAATGAGCAGTTCTTC
TRBJ2-7	TRBD2	TRBV2	NA	CASRLGTSDSSYEQYF	TGTGCCAGCAGACTCGGGACTAGCGACTCCTCCTACGAGCAGTACTTC
TRBJ2-7	TRBD2	TRBV12-5	few	CASGLWTSGSYEQYF	TGTGCTAGTGGTTTGTGGACTAGCGGGAGTTACGAGCAGTACTTC
TRBJ2-1	TRBD2	TRBV6-1	few	CASMSSGGGNEQFF	TGTGCCAGCATGTCCAGCGGGGGGGGCAATGAGCAGTTCTTC
TRBJ1-1	NA	TRBV30	NA	CAWRQTGYTEAFF	TGTGCCTGGAGGCAGACAGGCTACACTGAAGCTTTCTTT
TRBJ2-1	NA	TRBV27	NA	CASRDSAYNEQFF	TGTGCCAGCCGGGACTCCGCCTACAATGAGCAGTTCTTC
TRBJ2-7	NA	TRBV5-1	NA	CASSTPSSEQYF	TGCGCCAGCAGCACGCCTAGCAGCGAGCAGTACTTC
TRBJ2-7	TRBD1	TRBV5-4	NA	CASSLGQGAYEQYF	TGTGCCAGCAGCTTGGGACAGGGGGCCTACGAGCAGTACTTC
TRBJ2-5	NA	TRBV11-2	once	CASSSGGEAQYF	TGTGCCAGCAGCTCCGGCGGGGAGGCCCAGTACTTC
TRBJ1-1	NA	TRBV4-3	NA	CASGGAQNTEAFF	TGCGCCAGCGGCGGAGCACAGAACACTGAAGCTTTCTTT
TRBJ1-1	TRBD1	TRBV4-2	NA	CASSQDTGQGYTEAFF	TGTGCCAGCAGCCAAGACACGGGACAGGGATACACTGAAGCTTTCTTT
TRBJ2-3	TRBD2	TRBV4-2	NA	CASRTYPGLGGDTQYF	TGTGCCAGCAGGACATATCCGGGACTAGGGGGAGATACGCAGTATTTT
TRBJ1-2	NA	TRBV6-4	once	CASSDSLGGYTF	TGTGCCAGCAGCGACAGTCTTGGCGGCTACACCTTC
TRBJ2-5	TRBD2	TRBV19	NA	CASSIYGLAGGETQYF	TGTGCCAGTAGTATTTACGGACTAGCGGGTGGAGAGACCCAGTACTTC
TRBJ2-7	TRBD2	TRBV19	NA	CASSPPGRPAGSYEQYF	TGTGCCAGTAGCCCCCCAGGAAGGCCAGCGGGGTCCTACGAGCAGTACTTC
TRBJ2-7	NA	TRBV6-1	few	CASSEIEKYEQYF	TGTGCCAGCAGTGAAATCGAGAAGTACGAGCAGTACTTC
TRBJ1-2	NA	TRBV2	NA	CASPKIPGPPNYGYTF	TGTGCCAGCCCCAAGATTCCGGGTCCACCTAACTATGGCTACACCTTC
TRBJ1-1	NA	TRBV5-1	NA	CASSLGQGGTEAFF	TGCGCCAGCAGCTTGGGGCAGGGAGGAACTGAAGCTTTCTTT
TRBJ1-1	NA	TRBV30	NA	CAWSSGGGTEAFF	TGTGCCTGGAGCTCTGGGGGAGGCACTGAAGCTTTCTTT
TRBJ2-7	NA	TRBV27	NA	CASSTGGEQYF	TGTGCCAGCAGTACCGGTGGCGAGCAGTACTTC
TRBJ1-2	NA	TRBV18	NA	CASSPRTEGYTF	TGTGCCAGCTCACCACGGACAGAAGGCTACACCTTC
TRBJ2-7	NA	TRBV7-2	NA	CASSLFYSDEQYF	TGTGCCAGCAGCCTTTTTTATAGCGACGAGCAGTACTTC
TRBJ1-2	NA	TRBV6-6	few	CASSYSETNYGYTF	TGTGCCAGCAGTTACAGCGAGACTAACTATGGCTACACCTTC
TRBJ2-7	TRBD2	TRBV30	NA	CAWSWTSGSYEQYF	TGTGCCTGGAGTTGGACTAGCGGGAGCTACGAGCAGTACTTC
TRBJ1-2	TRBD1	TRBV6-1	few	CASSEDGDSYGYTF	TGTGCCAGCAGTGAAGACGGGGACAGCTATGGCTACACCTTC
TRBJ2-3	NA	TRBV21-1	NA	CARLSGGRGPSTDTQYF	TGTGCCAGGCTCTCCGGGGGGCGGGGCCCTAGCACAGATACGCAGTATTTT
TRBJ1-5	TRBD1	TRBV30	once	CAWSLGQGGNQPQHF	TGTGCCTGGAGTTTGGGACAGGGCGGCAATCAGCCCCAGCATTTT
TRBJ2-1	NA	TRBV7-2	few	CASSPQRENEQFF	TGTGCCAGCAGCCCGCAGAGGGAGAATGAGCAGTTCTTC
TRBJ1-1	TRBD1	TRBV11-2	few	CASSLEGQGSGTEAFF	TGTGCCAGCAGCTTAGAGGGACAGGGGAGTGGCACTGAAGCTTTCTTT